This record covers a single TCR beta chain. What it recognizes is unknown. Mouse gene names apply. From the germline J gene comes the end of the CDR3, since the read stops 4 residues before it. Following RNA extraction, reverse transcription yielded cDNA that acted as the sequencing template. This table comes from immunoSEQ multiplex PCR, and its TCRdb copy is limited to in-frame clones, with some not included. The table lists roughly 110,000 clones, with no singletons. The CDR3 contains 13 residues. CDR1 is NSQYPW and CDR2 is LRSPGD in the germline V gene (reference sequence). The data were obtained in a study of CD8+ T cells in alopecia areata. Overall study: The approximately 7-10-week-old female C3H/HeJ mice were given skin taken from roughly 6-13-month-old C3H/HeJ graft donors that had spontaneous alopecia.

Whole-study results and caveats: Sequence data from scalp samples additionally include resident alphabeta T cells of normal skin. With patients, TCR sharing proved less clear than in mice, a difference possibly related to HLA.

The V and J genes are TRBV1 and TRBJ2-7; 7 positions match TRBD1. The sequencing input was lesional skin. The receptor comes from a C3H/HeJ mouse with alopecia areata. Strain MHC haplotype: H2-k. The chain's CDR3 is CTCSRQGRDEQYF. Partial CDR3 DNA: TGCACCTGCAGTAGACAGGGTAGAGAT.